The rows below give T cell receptor beta chains drawn from one sample of a study of blood T cell repertoires in COVID-19. Libraries were prepared by immunoSEQ multiplex PCR; TCRdb keeps only in-frame clonotypes and omits some of them. The data hold some 100,000 clones, with around 85% observed a single time. The sequenced material came from peripheral blood. Receptors were obtained from a man between 50 and 59 years old with acute or convalescent COVID-19. The CDR3 runs from the conserved cysteine through the conserved F or W. The D gene is left open where the match is weak. Clone size is not always given. Where it is, it says once, few, many or a class for expanded clones.

v_gene	abundance	j_gene	d_gene	CDR3aa	CDR3nt
TRBV19	.	TRBJ2-7	TRBD1	CASLIGTAAEQYF	TGTGCCAGTTTGATCGGGACAGCCGCCGAGCAGTACTTC
TRBV2	.	TRBJ1-1	.	CASPLAGNTEAFF	TGTGCCAGCCCACTAGCGGGGAACACTGAAGCTTTCTTT
TRBV5-1	.	TRBJ1-3	.	CASSLKGVTSGNTIYF	TGCGCCAGCAGCTTAAAGGGAGTAACCTCTGGAAACACCATATATTTT
TRBV7-2	.	TRBJ2-7	TRBD2	CASSFHGGNSYEQYF	TGTGCCAGCAGCTTTCACGGGGGGAATTCCTACGAGCAGTACTTC
TRBV7-2	.	TRBJ2-3	TRBD2	CASSMGLAGGPSTDTQYF	TGTGCCAGCAGCATGGGACTAGCGGGAGGCCCTAGCACAGATACGCAGTATTTT
TRBV7-9	.	TRBJ2-3	TRBD1	CASSPTGQGASDTQYF	TGTGCCAGCAGCCCGACGGGACAGGGGGCCTCAGATACGCAGTATTTT
TRBV5-4	.	TRBJ1-3	.	CASSYQTTSGNTIYF	TGTGCCAGCAGCTACCAAACAACCTCTGGAAACACCATATATTTT
TRBV19	.	TRBJ2-7	.	CASSGESYEQYF	TGTGCCAGTAGCGGGGAAAGCTACGAGCAGTACTTC
TRBV5-1	.	TRBJ2-7	TRBD2	CASSLVGLAGTGEQYF	TGCGCCAGCAGCTTGGTTGGACTAGCAGGAACGGGCGAGCAGTACTTC
TRBV16	.	TRBJ1-2	.	CASSQSVHGYYGYTF	TGTGCCAGCAGCCAATCAGTGCACGGGTACTATGGCTACACCTTC
TRBV5-1	.	TRBJ1-1	.	CASSLTPGGAEAFF	TGCGCCAGCAGCTTGACCCCCGGGGGGGCTGAAGCTTTCTTT
TRBV6-5	.	TRBJ1-2	.	CASRAGTSIHGYTF	TGTGCCAGCAGAGCCGGGACATCCATCCATGGCTACACCTTC
TRBV4-1	.	TRBJ2-2	TRBD1	CASSQRRQGANTGELFF	TGCGCCAGCAGCCAGAGGCGACAGGGGGCGAACACCGGGGAGCTGTTTTTT
TRBV3-1/TRBV3-2	.	TRBJ2-2	TRBD1	CASSQDRTGGPRGTGELFF	TGTGCCAGCAGCCAAGATAGGACAGGGGGTCCGCGAGGCACCGGGGAGCTGTTTTTT
TRBV7-9	few	TRBJ2-7	TRBD2	CASSDPGGSSYEQYF	TGTGCCAGCAGCGACCCGGGGGGGAGCTCCTACGAGCAGTACTTC
TRBV7-8	.	TRBJ2-3	TRBD2	CASSLLAGGRDTQYF	TGTGCCAGCAGCTTACTAGCGGGAGGTAGAGATACGCAGTATTTT
TRBV7-3	few	TRBJ2-2	TRBD1	CASSPTYPGTGSSGELFF	TGTGCCAGCAGCCCGACCTACCCCGGGACAGGCTCATCCGGGGAGCTGTTTTTT
TRBV24-1	.	TRBJ2-3	TRBD1	CATSDSGTGTDTQYF	TGTGCCACCAGTGATTCCGGGACAGGTACAGATACGCAGTATTTT
TRBV6-2/TRBV6-3	.	TRBJ2-1	TRBD2	CASSYGGVHEQFF	TGTGCCAGCAGTTATGGGGGGGTCCATGAGCAGTTCTTC
TRBV9	.	TRBJ2-1	.	CASSAVDGNEQFF	TGTGCCAGCAGCGCCGTCGACGGGAATGAGCAGTTCTTC
TRBV7-2	.	TRBJ2-3	.	CASNFGTDTQYF	TGTGCCAGCAACTTCGGCACAGATACGCAGTATTTT
TRBV28	.	TRBJ1-5	.	CASSLWGVRNQPQHF	TGTGCCAGCAGTTTGTGGGGGGTTAGAAATCAGCCCCAGCATTTT
TRBV12-5	.	TRBJ1-1	.	CASGTTQGRNTEAFF	TGTGCTAGTGGCACCACCCAGGGGAGGAACACTGAAGCTTTCTTT
TRBV11-3	once	TRBJ2-3	TRBD2	CASSLRPPGLAGPKETQYF	TGTGCCAGCAGCTTAAGACCCCCCGGACTAGCGGGGCCAAAGGAGACGCAGTATTTT
TRBV27	.	TRBJ2-7	.	CASSPTYEQYF	TGTGCCAGCAGTCCAACCTACGAGCAGTACTTC
TRBV11-2	.	TRBJ2-7	TRBD1	CASSWGTGSLYEQYF	TGTGCCAGCAGCTGGGGGACAGGGAGCCTCTACGAGCAGTACTTC
TRBV7-9	.	TRBJ1-5	.	CASSSSWNQPQHF	TGTGCCAGCAGCTCGAGCTGGAATCAGCCCCAGCATTTT
TRBV5-6	.	TRBJ2-1	.	CASRATSLGREQFF	TGTGCCAGCAGGGCTACCAGTCTGGGGCGTGAGCAGTTCTTC
TRBV18	.	TRBJ2-5	.	CASSPQRGPQETQYF	TGTGCCAGCTCACCACAAAGGGGCCCTCAAGAGACCCAGTACTTC
TRBV6-5	.	TRBJ2-3	.	CASSYSGPDTDTQYF	TGTGCCAGCAGTTACTCGGGGCCAGACACAGATACGCAGTATTTT
TRBV5-1	.	TRBJ2-3	TRBD2	CASSLETSLDTQYF	TGCGCCAGCAGCTTGGAGACTAGCCTTGATACGCAGTATTTT
TRBV7-9	few	TRBJ1-4	.	CASTTTREIATNEKLFF	TGTGCCAGCACCACCACGCGGGAGATAGCAACTAATGAAAAACTGTTTTTT
TRBV29-1	once	TRBJ2-7	.	CSVAIYSSYEQYF	TGCAGCGTCGCCATCTATTCTTCCTACGAGCAGTACTTC
TRBV19	.	TRBJ1-1	TRBD1	CASSPSGQGRKNTEAFF	TGTGCCAGTAGTCCCTCCGGACAGGGGAGGAAGAACACTGAAGCTTTCTTT
TRBV5-1	.	TRBJ1-4	.	CASSPGGLEIEKLFF	TGCGCCAGCAGCCCCGGGGGGTTAGAAATCGAAAAACTGTTTTTT
TRBV27	.	TRBJ2-1	TRBD1	CASSLRAGGNNEQFF	TGTGCCAGCAGTTTACGAGCAGGGGGTAATAATGAGCAGTTCTTC
TRBV7-2	.	TRBJ2-7	.	CASSPRTYEQYF	TGTGCCAGCAGCCCTAGAACTTACGAGCAGTACTTC